This T cell receptor beta chain was identified during a study of shared clonotypes between healthy human individuals. TCRdb keeps only in-frame clones here, not all; method: immunoSEQ multiplex PCR. This sample has some 980,000 clones, with approximately 80% found just once. Germline values: CDR1 GTSNPN, CDR2 SVGIG (reference sequence). CDR3 length: 13 amino acids. Trimming pared 3 bases from V and 6 bases from J, leaving 14 bases between. The source is a man younger than 30 in good health. The V gene is TRBV30, the J gene TRBJ1-1, with unresolved D. Sequenced input: memory CD4+ T cells sorted from blood. Subset specified: CD45RA-negative fraction. The CDR3 here is CAWSDKNGAEAFF. CDR3 sequence (DNA): TGTGCCTGGAGCGACAAGAACGGAGCTGAAGCTTTCTTT.